This paragraph reports one TCR beta chain. This record comes from a study of T cell responses to AZD1222 COVID-19 vaccine. Germline V gene data show CDR1 as SGHKS and CDR2 as YYEKEE (reference sequence). Germline trimming cut 4 bases from V and 0 bases from J; bases unmatched to any gene: 10. The CDR3 extends over 18 amino acids. TCRdb keeps only in-frame clones here, not all; method: immunoSEQ multiplex PCR. This sample has roughly 150,000 clones, with 80% to 90% found just once. V is TRBV5-5 and J is TRBJ1-6; 7 positions match TRBD1. The starting material was peripheral blood, obtained on day 0 of AZD1222 vaccination. The source of this sequence is an adult in good health. DNA for the CDR3: TGTGCCAGCAGCCGCATGGTGACAGGGAGCTCCTATAATTCACCCCTCCACTTT. Its protein is CASSRMVTGSSYNSPLHF. Complete variable domain (other parts from reference TRBV5-5 and TRBJ1-6): DAGVTQSPTHLIKTRGQQVTLRCSPISGHKSVSWYQQVLGQGPQFIFQYYEKEERGRGNFPDRFSARQFPNYSSELNVNALLLGDSALYLCASSRMVTGSSYNSPLHFGNGTRLTVT.